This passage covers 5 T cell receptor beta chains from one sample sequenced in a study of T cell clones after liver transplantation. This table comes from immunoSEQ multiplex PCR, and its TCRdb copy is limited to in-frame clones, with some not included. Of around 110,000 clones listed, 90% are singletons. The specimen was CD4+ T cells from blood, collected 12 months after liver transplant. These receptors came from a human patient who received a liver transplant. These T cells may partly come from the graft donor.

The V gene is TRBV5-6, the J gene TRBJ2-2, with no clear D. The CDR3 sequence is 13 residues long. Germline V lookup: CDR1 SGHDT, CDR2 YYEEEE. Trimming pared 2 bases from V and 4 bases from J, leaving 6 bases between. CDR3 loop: CASSFRFTGELFF. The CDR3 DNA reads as TGTGCCAGCAGCTTTAGGTTCACCGGGGAGCTGTTTTTT.

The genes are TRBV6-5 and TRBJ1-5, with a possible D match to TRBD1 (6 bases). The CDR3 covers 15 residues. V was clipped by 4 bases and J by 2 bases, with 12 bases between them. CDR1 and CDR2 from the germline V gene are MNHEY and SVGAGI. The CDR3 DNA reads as TGTGCCAGCAGTTTCAGGGGTAGTGGCAATCAGCCCCAGCATTTT. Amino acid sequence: CASSFRGSGNQPQHF.

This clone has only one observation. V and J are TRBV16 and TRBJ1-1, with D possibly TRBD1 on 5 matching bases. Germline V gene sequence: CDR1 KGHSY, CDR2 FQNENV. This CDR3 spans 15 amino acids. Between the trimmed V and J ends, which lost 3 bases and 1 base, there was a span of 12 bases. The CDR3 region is CASSQGGPTNTEAFF. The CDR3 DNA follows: TGTGCCAGCAGCCAGGGGGGACCTACGAACACTGAAGCTTTCTTT.

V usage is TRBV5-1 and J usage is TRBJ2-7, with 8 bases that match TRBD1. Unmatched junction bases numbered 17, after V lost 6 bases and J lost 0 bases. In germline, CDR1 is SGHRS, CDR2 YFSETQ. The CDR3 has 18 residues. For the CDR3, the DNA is TGCGCCAGCACACCCGGGACAGGCGCCTGGGGCAGCTCCTACGAGCAGTACTTC. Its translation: CASTPGTGAWGSSYEQYF.

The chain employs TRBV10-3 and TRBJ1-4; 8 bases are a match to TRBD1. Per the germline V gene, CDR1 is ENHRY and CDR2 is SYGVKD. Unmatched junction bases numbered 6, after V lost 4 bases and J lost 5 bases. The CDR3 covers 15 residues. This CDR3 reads CAISATGGGNEKLFF. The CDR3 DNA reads TGTGCCATCAGTGCTACAGGGGGAGGCAATGAAAAACTGTTTTTT.